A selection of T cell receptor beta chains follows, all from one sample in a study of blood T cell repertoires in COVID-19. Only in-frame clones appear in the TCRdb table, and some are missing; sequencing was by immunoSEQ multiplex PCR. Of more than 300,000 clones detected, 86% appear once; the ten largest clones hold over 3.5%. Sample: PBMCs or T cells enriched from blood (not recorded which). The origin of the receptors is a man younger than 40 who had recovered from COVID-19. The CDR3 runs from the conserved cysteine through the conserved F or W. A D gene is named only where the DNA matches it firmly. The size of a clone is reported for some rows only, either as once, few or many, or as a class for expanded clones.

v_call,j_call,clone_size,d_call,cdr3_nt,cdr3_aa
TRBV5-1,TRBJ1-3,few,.,TGCGCCAGCAGCTTGGATCACTCTGGAAACACCATATATTTT,CASSLDHSGNTIYF
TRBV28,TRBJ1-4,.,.,TGTGCCAGCAGTTTAGGAGGGATGGGTGAAAAACTGTTTTTT,CASSLGGMGEKLFF
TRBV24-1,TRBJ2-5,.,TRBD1,TGTGCCACCAGTGATCGGGGACAGGGGATTGAAGAGACCCAGTACTTC,CATSDRGQGIEETQYF
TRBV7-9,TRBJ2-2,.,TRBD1,TGTGCCAGCAGCACCGGGACAGGCCTATACAACACCGGGGAGCTGTTTTTT,CASSTGTGLYNTGELFF
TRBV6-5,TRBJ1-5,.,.,TGTGCCAGCAGTTACTCAGGGGCTCAGCCCCAGCATTTT,CASSYSGAQPQHF
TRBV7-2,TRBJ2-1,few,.,TGTGCCAGCAGCTTAAGGGAGTTTGGCTACAATGAGCAGTTCTTC,CASSLREFGYNEQFF
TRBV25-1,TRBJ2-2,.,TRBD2,TGTGCCAGCAGTGAGACTAGCGGGGGGAGAAACACCGGGGAGCTGTTTTTT,CASSETSGGRNTGELFF
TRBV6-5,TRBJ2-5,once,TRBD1,TGTGCCAGCAGCCGGACAGGGGCTGTCCAAGAGACCCAGTACTTC,CASSRTGAVQETQYF
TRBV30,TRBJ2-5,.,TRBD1,TGTGCCTGGAGTGAGAGACAGGGTCCCCAGTACTTC,CAWSERQGPQYF
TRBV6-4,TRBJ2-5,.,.,TGTGCCAGCAGCAAACGAGGGGGAGAAGCCCAGTACTTC,CASSKRGGEAQYF
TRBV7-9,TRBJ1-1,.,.,TGTGCCAGCAGCCGACTCCAGGACAGATCTGAAGCTTTCTTT,CASSRLQDRSEAFF
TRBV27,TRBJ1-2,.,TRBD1,TGTGCCAGCAGTCCAGGGACAGGTTATGGCTACACCTTC,CASSPGTGYGYTF
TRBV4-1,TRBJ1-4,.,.,TGCGCCAGCAGCCAAGATGGGGGCATTAGGGGTGAAAAACTGTTTTTT,CASSQDGGIRGEKLFF
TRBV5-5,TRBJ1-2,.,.,TGTGCCAGCAGCTTGGAGGGAACAGGGAATTACTACTATGGCTACACCTTC,CASSLEGTGNYYYGYTF